This is a list of T cell receptor beta chains from one sample in a study of T cell repertoires in cytomegalovirus infection. TCRdb reprocessed the reads with MiXCR, giving one entry per CDR3 protein. The sample carries around 550,000 distinct CDR3 sequences, about 25% recorded once. The specimen was PBMCs. These receptor sequences come from a human donor in good health (CMV status not recorded). Some clones in this sample may be carry-over from other donors' samples. The CDR3 runs from the conserved cysteine through the conserved F or W. The order of the fields is clone size, D gene, J gene, V gene, CDR3 DNA, CDR3 protein. A D gene is named only where the DNA matches it firmly. Only some rows state a clone size, as once, few, many or a class for expanded clones.

few | - | TRBJ1-5 | TRBV6-5 | TGTGCCAGCAGTTACTCGACCGGGGGCTACAAGCCCCAGCATTTT | CASSYSTGGYKPQHF
- | TRBD2 | TRBJ2-1 | TRBV27 | TGTGCCAGCAGCCCCGGGACTAGCGGGAGGGCCGGGCAGTTCTTC | CASSPGTSGRAGQFF
- | TRBD1 | TRBJ2-5 | TRBV7-9 | TGTGCCAGCAGCTTAGTCAGGGGGCTCCGAGAGACCCAGTACTTC | CASSLVRGLRETQYF
once | TRBD2 | TRBJ2-3 | TRBV14 | TGTGCCAGCAGCCCCTTTTTTCTAGCGGGTGAATTCATTAGCACAGATACGCAGTATTTT | CASSPFFLAGEFISTDTQYF
- | TRBD2 | TRBJ2-1 | TRBV20-1 | TGCAGTGTAAGAAGGGAACTAGCGCTGTCCGATGAGCAGTTCTTC | CSVRRELALSDEQFF
- | TRBD2 | TRBJ2-1 | TRBV2 | TGTGCCAGCAGTGAAGCGGGACTAGCGGGGTACAATGAGCAGTTCTTC | CASSEAGLAGYNEQFF
many | - | TRBJ2-5 | TRBV7-2 | TGTGCCAGCAGCTTAGCAGGGAATATCCAAGAGACCCAGTACTTC | CASSLAGNIQETQYF
many | - | TRBJ1-1 | TRBV7-2 | TGTGCCAGCAGCCTCGGGCCTTTGGTCCTGGGCACTGAAGCTTTCTTT | CASSLGPLVLGTEAFF
few | - | TRBJ2-1 | TRBV7-9 | TGTGCCAGCAGCTTAGGTGTCGGCAATGAGCAGTTCTTC | CASSLGVGNEQFF
few | TRBD2 | TRBJ2-5 | TRBV5-1 | TGCGCCAGCAGCTTGGCCCAGAAGCGGGAAGGGCTAGCGGGTGCGGGAAGAGAGACCCAGTACTTC | CASSLAQKREGLAGAGRETQYF
- | - | TRBJ2-2 | TRBV2 | TGTGCCAGCGATTTATCCGGAGGCGGGGAGCTGTTTTTT | CASDLSGGGELFF
many | - | TRBJ2-3 | TRBV7-3 | TGTGCCAGCCGGGACGGGAACACAGATACGCAGTATTTT | CASRDGNTDTQYF
few | TRBD1 | TRBJ2-5 | TRBV19 | TGTGCCAGTAGTACCCGACAGGGAACGTACCAAGAGACCCAGTACTTC | CASSTRQGTYQETQYF
many | - | TRBJ1-5 | TRBV7-2 | TGTGCCAGCAGCTTAAGCGGGGGGCGGGGACAGCCCCAGCATTTT | CASSLSGGRGQPQHF
once | TRBD2 | TRBJ2-1 | TRBV10-3 | TGTGCCATCAGTGAGGCTAGCGGCGAGGAGTTCTTC | CAISEASGEEFF
- | TRBD2 | TRBJ2-1 | TRBV24-1 | TGTGCCACCGCCCCGATAGCGGGAACTTCACCGGACTACAATGAGCAGTTCTTC | CATAPIAGTSPDYNEQFF
- | - | TRBJ2-2 | TRBV7-2 | TGTGCCAGCAGCTTACGACTGACCGGGGAGCTGTTTTTT | CASSLRLTGELFF
once | - | TRBJ1-2 | TRBV18 | TGTGCCAGCTCAGTGGACAAGGGCTATGGCTACACCTTC | CASSVDKGYGYTF
many | - | TRBJ2-1 | TRBV28 | TGTGCCAGCAGTTTGGAAGTGGGTGGTGAGCAGTTCTTC | CASSLEVGGEQFF
- | TRBD1 | TRBJ2-2 | TRBV6-6 | TGTGCCAGCAGTTCCCAGGGGGACACCGGGGAGCTGTTTTTT | CASSSQGDTGELFF
few | - | TRBJ1-5 | TRBV28 | TGTGCCAGCATGAAAATTGGGGGGCCGCGATTAAATCAGCCCCAGCATTTT | CASMKIGGPRLNQPQHF
- | - | TRBJ1-3 | TRBV27 | TGTGCCAGCAGCAGTTTGGCGACCTCTGGAAACACCATATATTTT | CASSSLATSGNTIYF
once | - | TRBJ1-6 | TRBV9 | TGTGCCAGCAGCCAAAATACTTCACCCCTCCACTTT | CASSQNTSPLHF
many | - | TRBJ2-3 | TRBV7-3 | TGTGCCAGCAGCAAAAATGGGGCACTAGCCGCAGATACGCAGTATTTT | CASSKNGALAADTQYF
many | - | TRBJ2-6 | TRBV7-2 | TGTGCCAGCAGCTTTCGGGGGGCCAACGTCCTGACTTTC | CASSFRGANVLTF
- | - | TRBJ2-2 | TRBV7-9 | TGTGCCAGCAGCCCCTCAGGGGTGGACACCGGGGAGCTGTTTTTT | CASSPSGVDTGELFF
- | - | TRBJ1-5 | TRBV6-1 | TGTGCCAGCGGTGGGGGCTTTCAGCCCCAGCATTTT | CASGGGFQPQHF
many | TRBD1 | TRBJ1-6 | TRBV7-2 | TGTGCCAGCAGCTTCGAGGGACAGAGAAAACTGAAGAATTCACCCCTCCACTTT | CASSFEGQRKLKNSPLHF